This TCR beta chain was documented in a study of T cells in Graves' hyperthyroidism and ophthalmopathy (dated by TCRdb to the late 2010s). About the investigation overall: Peripheral blood was collected at initial diagnosis, before any treatment. Following sampling, methimazole starting at 30 mg daily was given to hyperthyroidism patients, and high-dose intravenous methylprednisolone was given to ophthalmopathy patients. TCR Vbeta CDR3 sequencing of 130 to 150 peripheral blood samples (roughly 41 ophthalmopathy, 75 to 85 hyperthyroidism and approximately 17 progressor patients) is reported in the paper. TCR V-J signatures able to tell the groups apart were searched for in a discovery cohort of about a hundred patients, of whom more than 40 had Graves' ophthalmopathy and roughly 59 had stable Graves' hyperthyroidism. Prospective prediction of ophthalmopathy was tested in an independent validation cohort of fewer than 20 hyperthyroidism patients and roughly 16 patients who later progressed to ophthalmopathy. The roughly 90 discovery patients were divided at random into training and test sets in a 7:3 ratio. In several Graves' hyperthyroidism patients, the study also compared T-cell repertoires from thyroid tissue with T-cell repertoires from blood.

Comment on this clonotype: Its antigen remains unidentified. No much larger clone is present one base from it, and per-base qualities are unavailable.

The study at large found these results: Most expanded thyroid clonotypes (frequency above 0.001) were also detected in blood, a finding suggesting that blood repertoires may reflect thyroid immune responses. During validation, the model predicted progression to ophthalmopathy a median of roughly 7.1 months ahead of onset, with 60% to 71% sensitivity and 72% to 85% specificity. Sample size was not statistically predetermined, and blinding of investigators to group allocation was not performed. Ophthalmopathy was separated from stable hyperthyroidism by a 13 V-J signature model, with approximately 90% sensitivity and roughly 81% specificity obtained in cross-validation and 80%/75% obtained in testing.

Amplification of TCR beta CDR3 regions was carried out from RNA transcripts. For the first round of RT-PCR on the TCR CDR3, the HTBI primer set was used together with the Qiagen OneStep RT-PCR kit. A second multiplex PCR round built the libraries, followed by size selection and purification. Paired-end sequencing of the libraries was performed with 100 bp reads on an Illumina HiSeq2000. As for the authors' bioinformatics: Raw data were processed with SOAPnuke, discarding reads with adapters, uncalled bases, mean Phred below 15, or no exact constant-primer or identifier match. High-quality paired reads were merged with COPE v1.2.5, and unique nucleotide sequences were defined as clonotypes. Clonotypes were aligned to IMGT TRBV, TRBD and TRBJ reference segments using MiTCR v1.1. Analysis was restricted to V-J combinations with a frequency above 0.0001, which covered 99% to 99.2% of repertoires. The TCS score was defined as F50 (clonal expansion) divided by E x V (chaos), with BLOSUM62-based TCRdist calculated between CDR3 peptides within each V-J. Welch's t-statistics and random forest reduced approximately 520 V-J features to 13, which were used in a naive Bayes classifier (R e1071). TCRdb applied fastp at Q25 and MiXCR to the public reads, then kept only in-frame beta chains. Each CDR3 protein gets just one entry, which takes the most common genes and DNA from the rows behind it. The V and J calls, along with clone size, are taken from TCRdb and not from the paper's own processing. Counted in this sample were some 350,000 distinct CDR3 sequences; roughly 19% of them appeared once. The ten largest clones add up to about 3.7% of the sample.

Stable Graves' hyperthyroidism was defined as no progression to ophthalmopathy during 18 months of follow-up. Hyperthyroidism patients were newly diagnosed, with disease duration under 2 months, and aged 18 to 65 years. Any patient with an uncontrolled infection, another autoimmune disease, pregnancy or lactation was excluded. Diagnoses were based on clinical symptoms, serum thyroxine and TRAb, thyroid ultrasound and orbital computed tomography. PBMCs were separated from 8 to 10 ml of fresh peripheral blood using Ficoll-Paque density gradient centrifugation. Trizol reagent was used to extract total RNA, and RNA quality was then checked on an Agilent 2100 Bioanalyzer. Trimming removed 2 bases from V and 4 bases from J, leaving 15 bases between the germline ends. From cysteine to phenylalanine, the CDR3 is 16 amino acids long. Solely the CDR3 DNA is kept, with 48 bases framed from the first base. The CDR1 and CDR2 encoded by the germline V gene are SGHAT and FQNNGV.

Sequenced: blood. The chain links TRBV11-2 with TRBJ1-3, with no reliable assignment of the D segment. The clonotype comes from a woman aged 18-29 years with Graves' hyperthyroidism. CDR3 loop: CASSLLGREKGNTIYF. The DNA sequence reads TGTGCCAGCAGCTTATTAGGACGGGAAAAAGGAAACACCATATATTTT.